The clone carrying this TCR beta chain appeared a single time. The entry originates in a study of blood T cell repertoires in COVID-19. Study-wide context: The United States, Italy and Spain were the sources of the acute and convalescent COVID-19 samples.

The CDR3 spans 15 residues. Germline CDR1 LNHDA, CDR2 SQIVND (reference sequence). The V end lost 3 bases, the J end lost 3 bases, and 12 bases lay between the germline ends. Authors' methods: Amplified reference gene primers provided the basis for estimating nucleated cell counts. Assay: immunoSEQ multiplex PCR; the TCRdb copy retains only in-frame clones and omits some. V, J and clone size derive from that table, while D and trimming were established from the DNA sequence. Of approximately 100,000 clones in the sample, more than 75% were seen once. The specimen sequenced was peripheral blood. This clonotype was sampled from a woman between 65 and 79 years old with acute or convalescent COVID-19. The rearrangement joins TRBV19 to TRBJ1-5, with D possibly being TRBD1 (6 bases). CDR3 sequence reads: CASSMNGQNNQPQHF. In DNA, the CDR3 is TGTGCCAGTAGTATGAATGGACAGAACAATCAGCCCCAGCATTTT.